Described below is a single T cell receptor beta chain sequence and its context. Its antigen remains unknown. The sample comes from a study of T cells in localized non-small cell lung cancer. The study's findings and limits: The study found T cell clonality highest in uninvolved adjacent lung, above tumor. Heterogeneity cannot be ruled out, as sequencing used one tumor region only. Greater blood T cell density accompanied longer overall survival. When the top 100 tumor clones were examined, a median around 50 of them also appeared in the adjacent lung, which was paired and uninvolved.

Sequencing was performed with immunoSEQ multiplex PCR; in TCRdb, only in-frame clones are kept and a portion is missing. The repertoire holds tens of thousands of clones, with under 90% as singletons. There are 15 residues in the CDR3. The germline V and J ends were trimmed by 5 bases and 6 bases, with 20 bases remaining between them. Germline CDR1 LNHDA, CDR2 SQIVND (reference sequence). This TCR came from a woman aged 40-70 years with stage I lung adenocarcinoma. This specimen was peripheral blood, taken before any cancer treatment. The chain joins TRBV19 to TRBJ2-7; D is perhaps TRBD1 or TRBD2 (5 bases each). CDR3 DNA: TGTGCCAGTAGTCTGTTCCGGGACCCGGCGGGCGAGCAGTACTTC. Its translation is CASSLFRDPAGEQYF. Complete variable domain (other parts from reference TRBV19 and TRBJ2-7): DGGITQSPKYLFRKEGQNVTLSCEQNLNHDAMYWYRQDPGQGLRLIYYSQIVNDFQKGDIAEGYSVSREKKESFPLTVTSAQKNPTAFYLCASSLFRDPAGEQYFGPGTRLTVT.